The TCR beta chain under discussion was sequenced for a study of blood T cell repertoires in COVID-19. Study-wide context: Resolution of symptoms, clearance, or two negative PCRs was present in recovered Cohort 3 donors. Donors in the United States, Italy and Spain gave samples during acute or convalescent COVID-19.

Assay used: immunoSEQ multiplex PCR; TCRdb lists only in-frame clones, some missing. The repertoire holds hundreds of thousands of clones, with approximately 90% as singletons. Everyone who took part was about 18 to 90 years old, and they came from 24 US areas. Germline values: CDR1 LGHNA, CDR2 YSLEER. V was shortened by 1 base and J by 2 bases, with 14 bases between the two germline ends. The length of the CDR3 is 16 residues. The material sequenced was PBMCs or T cells enriched from blood (not recorded which). The clonotype comes from a woman in her sixties in a cohort exposed to, infected with or recovered from COVID-19 (not recorded which). This sequence joins TRBV4-3 and TRBJ1-2; D not certain. In DNA form, the CDR3 reads TGCGCCAGCAGCCAAGTTCTGGGCGCCACAAACTATGGCTACACCTTC. The encoded protein is CASSQVLGATNYGYTF.